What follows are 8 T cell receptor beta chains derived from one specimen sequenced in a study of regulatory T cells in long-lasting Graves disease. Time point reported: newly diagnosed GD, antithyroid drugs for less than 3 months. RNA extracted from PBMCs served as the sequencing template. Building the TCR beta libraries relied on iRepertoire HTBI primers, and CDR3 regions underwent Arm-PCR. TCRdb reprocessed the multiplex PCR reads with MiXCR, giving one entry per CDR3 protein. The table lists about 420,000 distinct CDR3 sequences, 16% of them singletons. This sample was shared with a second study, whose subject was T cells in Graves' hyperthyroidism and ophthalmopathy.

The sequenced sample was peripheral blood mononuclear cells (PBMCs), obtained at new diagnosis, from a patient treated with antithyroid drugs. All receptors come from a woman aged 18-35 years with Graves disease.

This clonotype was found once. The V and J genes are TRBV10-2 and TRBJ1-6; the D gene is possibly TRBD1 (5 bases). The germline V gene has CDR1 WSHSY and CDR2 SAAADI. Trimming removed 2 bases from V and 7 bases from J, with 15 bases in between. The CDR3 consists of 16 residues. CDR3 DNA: TGCGCCAGCAGTGAGCCAGGGCTGGTCGAGAATTCACCCCTCCACTTT. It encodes CASSEPGLVENSPLHF.

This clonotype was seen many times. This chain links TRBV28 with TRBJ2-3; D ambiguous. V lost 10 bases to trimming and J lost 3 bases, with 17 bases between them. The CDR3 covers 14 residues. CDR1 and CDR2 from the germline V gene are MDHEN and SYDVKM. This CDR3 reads CATQVAAGTDTQYF. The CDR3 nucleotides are TGTGCCACGCAGGTGGCAGCTGGGACAGATACGCAGTATTTT.

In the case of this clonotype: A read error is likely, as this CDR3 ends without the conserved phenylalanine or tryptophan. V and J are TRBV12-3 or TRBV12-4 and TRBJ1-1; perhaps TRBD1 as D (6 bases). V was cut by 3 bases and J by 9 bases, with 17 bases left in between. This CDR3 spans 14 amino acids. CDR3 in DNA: TGTGCCAGCAGTTTCGGGGGGGCACTTATACAAGCTTTCCTT. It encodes CASSFGGALIQAFL.

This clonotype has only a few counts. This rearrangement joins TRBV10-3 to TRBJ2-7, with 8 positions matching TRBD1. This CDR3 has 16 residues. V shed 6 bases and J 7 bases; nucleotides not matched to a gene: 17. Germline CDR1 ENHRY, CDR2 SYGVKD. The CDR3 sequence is CAISRQGRSPAPEQYF. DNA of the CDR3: TGTGCCATCAGCCGACAGGGGAGATCGCCTGCTCCAGAGCAGTACTTC.

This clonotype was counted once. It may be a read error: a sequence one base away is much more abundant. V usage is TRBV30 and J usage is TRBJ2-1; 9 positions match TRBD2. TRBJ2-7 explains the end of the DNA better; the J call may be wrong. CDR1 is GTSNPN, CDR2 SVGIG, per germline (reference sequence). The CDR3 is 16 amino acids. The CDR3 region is CAWIPWREGSYNEQYF. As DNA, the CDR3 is TGTGCCTGGATTCCTTGGCGGGAGGGCTCCTACAATGAGCAGTACTTC.

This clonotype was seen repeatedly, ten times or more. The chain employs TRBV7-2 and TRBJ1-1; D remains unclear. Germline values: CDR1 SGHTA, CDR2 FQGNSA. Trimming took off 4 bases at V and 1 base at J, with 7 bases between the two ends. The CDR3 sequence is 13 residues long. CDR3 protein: CASSSYSNTEAFF. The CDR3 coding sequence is TGTGCCAGCAGCTCGTACTCGAACACTGAAGCTTTCTTT.

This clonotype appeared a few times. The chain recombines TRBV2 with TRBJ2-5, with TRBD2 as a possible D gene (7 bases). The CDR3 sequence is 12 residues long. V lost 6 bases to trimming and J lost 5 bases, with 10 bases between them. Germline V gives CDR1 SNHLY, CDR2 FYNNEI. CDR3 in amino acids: CASRGGAETQYF. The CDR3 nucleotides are TGTGCCAGCAGGGGGGGGGCGGAGACCCAGTACTTC.

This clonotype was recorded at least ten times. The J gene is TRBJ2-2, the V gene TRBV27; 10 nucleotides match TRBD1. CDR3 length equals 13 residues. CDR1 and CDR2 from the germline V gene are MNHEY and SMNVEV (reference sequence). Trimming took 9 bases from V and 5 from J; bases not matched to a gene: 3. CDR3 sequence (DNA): TGTGCCAGTGGGACAGGGGATACCGGGGAGCTGTTTTTT. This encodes CASGTGDTGELFF.